This T cell receptor (beta chain) was profiled in a study of cytomegalovirus exposure and HLA in healthy donors. In the case of this clone: Its specificity is unknown.

Points from the study as a whole: Previously analyzed data showed that most TCR beta V segments were productive at a frequency of about 90% or about 30%. Sequence variants that were highly shared formed a cluster that was likely a sequencing artifact. According to the study, around 160 TCR beta chains were cytomegalovirus-associated. In most subjects, TCR beta sequences reportedly gave accurate predictions of HLA-A and HLA-B alleles.

This CDR3 spans 16 amino acids. The V and J ends lost 10 bases and 6 bases, in that order; junction bases with no gene match: 17. Germline assignment: CDR1 LNHDA and CDR2 SQIVND (reference sequence). The PCR ran on 60 Vbeta and 13 Jbeta primers. The assay was immunoSEQ multiplex PCR, and TCRdb's table has in-frame clones only and misses some. The sample holds some 150,000 clones, roughly 76% seen once. The rearrangement uses TRBV19 and TRBJ1-5, with 8 bases lining up with TRBD1. The receptor was isolated from a woman aged 18-35 years in good health and CMV-seropositive. Specimen: PBMCs. Here the CDR3 DNA reads TGTGCCAACTTCCGGGACAGGCCAATAGGGCGTCAGCCCCAGCATTTT. Residues: CANFRDRPIGRQPQHF.